The 14 T cell receptor beta chains below were found in one sample sequenced in a study of T cells in Graves' hyperthyroidism and ophthalmopathy. Authors of the study amplified TCR beta CDR3 regions from RNA transcripts. First-round RT-PCR targeting the TCR CDR3 was performed with the HTBI primer set. TCRdb used MiXCR to reprocess the multiplex PCR reads, holding one entry per CDR3 protein. The repertoire holds some 620,000 distinct CDR3 sequences, with under 20% as singletons. The sequenced sample was blood. The receptors were sampled from a woman in her twenties or thirties with Graves' hyperthyroidism.

The chain employs TRBV2 and TRBJ2-7, with D possibly matching TRBD1 (5 bases). V was cut by 7 bases and J by 2 bases, with 15 bases left in between. The CDR3 spans 14 residues. In germline, CDR1 is SNHLY, CDR2 FYNNEI. Written as DNA, the CDR3 is TGTGCCAGCAACCAAGACAGTCTAACCTACGAGCAGTACTTC. Translating gives CASNQDSLTYEQYF.

This clonotype was seen ten or more times. The chain carries TRBV7-9 and TRBJ2-5, with TRBD2 matching 13 bases. Germline CDR1 and CDR2: SEHNR and FQNEAQ (reference sequence). CDR3 length equals 15 residues. The V segment lost 11 bases and the J segment 4 bases; nucleotides outside the gene matches: 10. CDR3: CASTGLAGAGETQYF. The CDR3 nucleotides read TGTGCCTCTACAGGACTAGCGGGAGCTGGAGAGACCCAGTACTTC.

This clonotype was picked up a small number of times. The chain links TRBV5-8 to TRBJ1-2, with a weak D call TRBD1 (5 bases). The germline V gene encodes CDR1 SGHTS and CDR2 YDEGEE. The V end was cut by 2 bases, the J end by 2 bases, with 16 bases between. This CDR3 region has 16 residues. The DNA for the CDR3 is TGTGCCAGCAGCTTTGAGGGACGGCCAGAAAACTATGGCTACACCTTC. It encodes CASSFEGRPENYGYTF.

This clonotype was seen at least ten times. The chain joins TRBV5-1 to TRBJ2-7; 7 bases line up with TRBD2. Germline CDR1 and CDR2: SGHRS and YFSETQ. The CDR3 extends over 13 amino acids. J lost 3 bases, V lost 1 base, and 1 base had no gene match. The CDR3 here is CASSLSGNYEQYF. The CDR3, as DNA: TGCGCCAGCAGCTTGAGCGGGAACTACGAGCAGTACTTC.

This chain uses TRBV9 with TRBJ2-1; D is ambiguous. Trimming stripped 0 bases from V and 1 base from J, with 11 bases between. CDR3 length: 16 residues. Germline V gene data show CDR1 as SGDLS and CDR2 as YYNGEE. The CDR3 nucleotides read TGTGCCAGCAGCGTAGGGGGTAGCCTATCCTACAATGAGCAGTTCTTC. It is translated as CASSVGGSLSYNEQFF.

This clonotype was seen repeatedly, ten times or more. CDR3 in amino acids: CASRSSAGWYSNQPQHF. The CDR3 nucleotides are TGTGCCAGCAGATCGTCAGCAGGGTGGTATAGCAATCAGCCCCAGCATTTT. V usage is TRBV6-2 or TRBV6-3 and J usage is TRBJ1-5; weak D call: TRBD1 (5 bases). With 6 bases removed from V and 0 bases from J, the gap between germline ends came to 18 bases. The CDR3 extends over 17 amino acids. Germline CDR1 and CDR2: MNHEY and SVGEGT.

This clonotype showed up just a few times. The chain links TRBV20-1 to TRBJ1-6, with no clear D. Germline CDR1 reads DFQATT; CDR2 reads SNEGSKA (reference sequence). The CDR3 has 15 amino acids. In DNA, the CDR3 is TGCAGCGCCATAAAAGGGAGCTCCTATAATTCACCCCTCCACTTT. It yields the protein CSAIKGSSYNSPLHF.

This clonotype was counted at least ten times. The rearrangement links TRBV30 to TRBJ1-4; D unclear. Germline V lookup: CDR1 GTSNPN, CDR2 SVGIG (reference sequence). The V end lost 3 bases, the J end lost 0 bases, and 8 bases lay between the germline ends. The CDR3 sequence is 14 residues long. Written as DNA, the CDR3 is TGTGCCTGGAGGGGAGTTGCAACTAATGAAAAACTGTTTTTT. Its protein product is CAWRGVATNEKLFF.

The chain recombines TRBV20-1 with TRBJ1-6, with D unresolved. In germline, CDR1 is DFQATT, CDR2 SNEGSKA (reference sequence). V was shortened by 3 bases and J by 9 bases, with 12 bases between the two germline ends. CDR3 length: 13 amino acids. The CDR3: CSASYASGSPLHF. The CDR3 nucleotides are TGCAGTGCTAGTTATGCTTCTGGTTCACCCCTCCACTTT.

There are many counts of this clonotype. The gene calls are TRBV28 and TRBJ2-7; D possibly corresponds to TRBD1 (6 bases). The CDR3 length is 15 residues. Trimming took 3 bases from V and 1 from J, leaving 13 bases between them. Germline CDR1 MDHEN, CDR2 SYDVKM. CDR3 protein: CASSFGTGWSYEQYF. The CDR3 DNA follows: TGTGCCAGCAGTTTCGGAACAGGGTGGTCCTACGAGCAGTACTTC.

Remarks on this clonotype: A much larger clone sits a single nucleotide away, making a read error possible. The chain is built from TRBV12-3 or TRBV12-4 and TRBJ1-3, with D possibly TRBD1 on 5 matching bases. Deletions cut 3 bases from V and 6 bases from J, with 15 bases between. The CDR3 covers 15 residues. CDR3: CASSLSRATENTIYF. CDR3 nucleotide sequence: TGTGCCAGCAGTTTGTCCAGGGCCACTGAAAACACCATATATTTT.

This clonotype was counted ten times or more. V usage is TRBV3-1 and J usage is TRBJ1-2; D perhaps matches TRBD1 (5 bases). Deletions cut 2 bases from V and 6 bases from J, with 13 bases between. The germline CDR1 and CDR2 sequences are LGHDT and YNNKEL (reference sequence). The CDR3 contains 14 residues. The CDR3 spells CASSQNRQSNGYTF. CDR3 in DNA: TGTGCCAGCAGCCAAAACAGGCAATCCAATGGCTACACCTTC.

A note on this clonotype: With a much larger clone just one base away, this may be a read error. The rearrangement uses TRBV5-4 and TRBJ2-5, with D maybe TRBD1 (7 bases). The ends were cut back, 4 bases at V and 3 bases at J, with 10 bases in the middle. CDR3 length equals 13 residues. Germline CDR1 SGHNT, CDR2 YYREEE (reference sequence). DNA for the CDR3: TGTGCCAGCAGCGCGGGACAGAAAGAGACCCAGTACTTC. Its protein product is CASSAGQKETQYF.

This clonotype occurred many times. V is TRBV12-3 or TRBV12-4 and J is TRBJ2-1; 8 bases map to TRBD2. Losses at the gene ends were 7 bases for V and 7 bases for J; bases not matched to a gene: 12. This CDR3 spans 15 amino acids. CDR3 nucleotides: TGTGCCAGCACCCGATGGGGGACTAGGGGTAATGAGCAGTTCTTC. Its protein product is CASTRWGTRGNEQFF.